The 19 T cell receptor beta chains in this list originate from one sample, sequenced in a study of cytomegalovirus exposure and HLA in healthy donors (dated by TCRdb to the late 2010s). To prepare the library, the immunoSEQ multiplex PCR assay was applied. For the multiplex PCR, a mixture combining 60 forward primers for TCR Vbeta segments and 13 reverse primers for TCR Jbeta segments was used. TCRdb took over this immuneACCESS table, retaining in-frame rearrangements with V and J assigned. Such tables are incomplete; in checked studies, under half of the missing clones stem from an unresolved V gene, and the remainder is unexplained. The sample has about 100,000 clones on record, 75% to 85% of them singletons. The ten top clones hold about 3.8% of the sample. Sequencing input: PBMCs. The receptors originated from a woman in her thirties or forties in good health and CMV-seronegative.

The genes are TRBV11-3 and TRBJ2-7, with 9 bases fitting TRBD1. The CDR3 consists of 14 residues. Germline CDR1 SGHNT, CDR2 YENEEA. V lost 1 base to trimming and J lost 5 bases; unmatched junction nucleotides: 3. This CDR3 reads CASSLGQGVDEQYF. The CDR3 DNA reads TGTGCCAGCAGCTTAGGACAGGGGGTCGACGAGCAGTACTTC.

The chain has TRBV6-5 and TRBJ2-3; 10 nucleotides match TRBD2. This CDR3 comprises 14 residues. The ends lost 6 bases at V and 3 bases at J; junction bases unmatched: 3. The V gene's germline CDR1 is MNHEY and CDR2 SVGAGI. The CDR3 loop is CASRLAGRTDTQYF. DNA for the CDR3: TGTGCCAGCAGACTAGCGGGGAGGACAGATACGCAGTATTTT.

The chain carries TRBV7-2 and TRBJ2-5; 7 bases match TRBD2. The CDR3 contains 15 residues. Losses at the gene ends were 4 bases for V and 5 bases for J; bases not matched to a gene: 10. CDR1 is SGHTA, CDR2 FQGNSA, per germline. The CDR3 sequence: CASSSGPGGLETQYF. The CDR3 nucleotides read TGTGCCAGCAGCTCCGGCCCGGGGGGTCTGGAGACCCAGTACTTC.

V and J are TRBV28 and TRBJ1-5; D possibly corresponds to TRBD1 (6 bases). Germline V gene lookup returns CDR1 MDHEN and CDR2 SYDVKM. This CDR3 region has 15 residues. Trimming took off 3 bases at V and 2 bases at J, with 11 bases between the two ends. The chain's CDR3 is CASSFQGNGNQPQHF. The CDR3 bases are TGTGCCAGCAGTTTCCAGGGGAATGGCAATCAGCCCCAGCATTTT.

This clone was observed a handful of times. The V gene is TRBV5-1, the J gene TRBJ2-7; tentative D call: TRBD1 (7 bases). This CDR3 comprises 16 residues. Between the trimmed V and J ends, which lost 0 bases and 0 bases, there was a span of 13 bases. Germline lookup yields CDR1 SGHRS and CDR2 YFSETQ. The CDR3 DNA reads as TGCGCCAGCAGCTTGGGGCAGGGGGGAGCCTCCTACGAGCAGTACTTC. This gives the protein CASSLGQGGASYEQYF.

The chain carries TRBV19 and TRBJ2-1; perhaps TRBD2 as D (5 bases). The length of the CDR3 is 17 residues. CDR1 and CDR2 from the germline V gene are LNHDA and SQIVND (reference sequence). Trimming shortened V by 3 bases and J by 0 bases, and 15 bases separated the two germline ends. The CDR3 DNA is TGTGCCAGTAGTATGCTTTTGGACTGGAGCTCCTACAATGAGCAGTTCTTC. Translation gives CASSMLLDWSSYNEQFF. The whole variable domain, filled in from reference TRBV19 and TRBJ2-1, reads DGGITQSPKYLFRKEGQNVTLSCEQNLNHDAMYWYRQDPGQGLRLIYYSQIVNDFQKGDIAEGYSVSREKKESFPLTVTSAQKNPTAFYLCASSMLLDWSSYNEQFFGPGTRLTVL.

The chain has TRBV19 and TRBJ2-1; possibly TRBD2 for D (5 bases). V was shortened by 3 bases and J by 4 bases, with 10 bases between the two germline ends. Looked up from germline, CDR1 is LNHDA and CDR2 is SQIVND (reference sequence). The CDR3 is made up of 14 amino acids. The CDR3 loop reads CASSISSTYNEQFF. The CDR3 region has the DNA TGTGCCAGTAGTATCTCTAGCACATACAATGAGCAGTTCTTC.

The CDR3 is CAWTKRGTSGLQYF. The CDR3 bases are TGTGCCTGGACCAAGAGGGGGACTAGTGGGTTGCAGTACTTC. The gene calls are TRBV30 and TRBJ2-7; 8 nucleotides align to TRBD2. The germline gives CDR1 GTSNPN, CDR2 SVGIG (reference sequence). This CDR3 contains 14 residues. V was pared by 4 bases and J by 9 bases, with 14 bases of the junction left unmatched.

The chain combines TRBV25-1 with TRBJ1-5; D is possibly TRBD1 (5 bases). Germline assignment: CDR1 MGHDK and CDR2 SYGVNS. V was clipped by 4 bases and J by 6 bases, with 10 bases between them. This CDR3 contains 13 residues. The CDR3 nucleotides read TGTGCCAGCAGTGTTGTGGGGGGTCAGCCCCAGCATTTT. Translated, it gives CASSVVGGQPQHF. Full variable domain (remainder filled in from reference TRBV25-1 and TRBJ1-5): EADIYQTPRYLVIGTGKKITLECSQTMGHDKMYWYQQDPGMELHLIHYSYGVNSTEKGDLSSESTVSRIRTEHFPLTLESARPSHTSQYLCASSVVGGQPQHFGDGTRLSIL.

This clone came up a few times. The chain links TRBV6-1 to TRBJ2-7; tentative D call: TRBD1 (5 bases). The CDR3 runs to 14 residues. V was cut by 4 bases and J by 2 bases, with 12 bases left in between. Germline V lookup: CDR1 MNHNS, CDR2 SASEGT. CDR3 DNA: TGTGCCAGCAGTGCACAGGATAAGACCTACGAGCAGTACTTC. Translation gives CASSAQDKTYEQYF.

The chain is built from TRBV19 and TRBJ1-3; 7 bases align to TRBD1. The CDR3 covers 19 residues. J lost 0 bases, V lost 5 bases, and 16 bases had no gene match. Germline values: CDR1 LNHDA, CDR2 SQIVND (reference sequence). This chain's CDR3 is CASSLQGNRAVDSGNTIYF. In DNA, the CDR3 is TGTGCCAGTAGTTTACAGGGGAATAGGGCTGTCGACTCTGGAAACACCATATATTTT.

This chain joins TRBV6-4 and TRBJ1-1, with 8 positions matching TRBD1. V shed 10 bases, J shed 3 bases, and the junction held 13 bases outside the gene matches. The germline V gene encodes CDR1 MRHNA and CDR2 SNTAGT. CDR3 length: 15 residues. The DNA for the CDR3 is TGTGCCACCCCGCAGGGGGCGTGGGTTGACACTGAAGCTTTCTTT. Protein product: CATPQGAWVDTEAFF.

Here the CDR3 reads CASSIVGTYNSNQPQHF. For the CDR3, the DNA is TGTGCCAGTAGTATAGTCGGGACATACAATAGCAATCAGCCCCAGCATTTT. The chain uses TRBV19 and TRBJ1-5; possibly TRBD1 for D (6 bases). This CDR3 contains 17 residues. Trimming removed 1 base at V and 0 bases at J, with 13 bases between. CDR1 is LNHDA and CDR2 is SQIVND in the germline V gene (reference sequence).

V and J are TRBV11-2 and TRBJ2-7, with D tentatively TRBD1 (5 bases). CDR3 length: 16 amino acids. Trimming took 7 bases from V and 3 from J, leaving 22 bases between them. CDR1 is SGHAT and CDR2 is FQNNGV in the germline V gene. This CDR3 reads CASTPGSSLRGYEQYF. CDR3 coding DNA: TGTGCCAGCACCCCCGGTTCGAGCCTTAGGGGCTACGAGCAGTACTTC.

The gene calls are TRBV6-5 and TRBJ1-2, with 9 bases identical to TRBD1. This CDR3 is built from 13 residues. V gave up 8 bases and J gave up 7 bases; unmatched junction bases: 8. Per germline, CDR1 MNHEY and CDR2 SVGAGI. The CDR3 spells CASLRDRAVGYTF. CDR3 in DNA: TGTGCCAGCCTTAGGGACAGGGCCGTTGGCTACACCTTC.

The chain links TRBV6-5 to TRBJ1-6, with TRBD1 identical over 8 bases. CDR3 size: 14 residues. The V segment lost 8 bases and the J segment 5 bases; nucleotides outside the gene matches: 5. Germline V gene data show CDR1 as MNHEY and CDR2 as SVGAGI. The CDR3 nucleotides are TGTGCCAGCTGCAAGACAGGGGATAATTCACCCCTCCACTTT. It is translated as CASCKTGDNSPLHF.

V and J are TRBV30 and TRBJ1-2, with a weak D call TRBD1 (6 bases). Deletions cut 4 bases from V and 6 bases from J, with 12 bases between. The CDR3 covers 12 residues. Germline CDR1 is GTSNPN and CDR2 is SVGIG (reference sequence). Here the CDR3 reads CAWTGGWDGYTF. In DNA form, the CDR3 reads TGTGCCTGGACGGGGGGCTGGGATGGCTACACCTTC.

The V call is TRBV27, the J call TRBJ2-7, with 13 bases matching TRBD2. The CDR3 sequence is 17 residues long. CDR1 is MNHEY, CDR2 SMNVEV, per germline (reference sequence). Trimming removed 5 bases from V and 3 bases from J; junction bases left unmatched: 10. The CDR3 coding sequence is TGTGCCAGCAGTGCCCCGACTAGCGGGGGGTTCGGCTACGAGCAGTACTTC. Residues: CASSAPTSGGFGYEQYF.

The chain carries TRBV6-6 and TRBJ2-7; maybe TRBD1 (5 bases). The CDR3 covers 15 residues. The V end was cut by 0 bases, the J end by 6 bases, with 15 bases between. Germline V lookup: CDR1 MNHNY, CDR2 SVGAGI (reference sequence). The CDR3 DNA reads TGTGCCAGCAGTTACTCCCCTACAGGACGCGGCGAGCAGTACTTC. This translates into CASSYSPTGRGEQYF.